The clone carrying this T cell receptor (beta chain) has just a few counts. The SP2 primer and nested alpha and beta constant region primers amplified ligated cDNA in four rounds. From the UMI-ligation and nested PCR reads, TCRdb called clonotypes with MiXCR, one entry per CDR3 protein. The table shows more than 30,000 distinct CDR3 sequences, with about 11% occurring only once. This sample was included in a study of naive and memory T cell subsets. Treatment described: skin biopsy from PPD injection site in Mantoux-positive individual. An oligonucleotide containing a UMI was ligated to the 3' end of TCR cDNA. Trimming took 5 bases from V and 6 from J; bases not matched to a gene: 11. Germline V CDR1 and CDR2: SGHTA, FQGTGA. The CDR3 totals 17 residues.

This chain joins TRBV7-3 and TRBJ2-3; 13 positions agree with TRBD2. This receptor was taken from an adult in good health. Sequenced here: skin, sampled from a tuberculin skin test site. The CDR3 nucleotides read TGTGCCAGCAGCCCAGGACTAGCGGGGGTTCGGGGGGATACGCAGTATTTT. It codes for CASSPGLAGVRGDTQYF.